These 23 T cell receptor beta chains were sequenced from one sample in a study of tumor-infiltrating lymphocytes in oesophageal squamous cell carcinoma. TCRdb reanalysed the PCR reads using MiXCR and keeps one entry per CDR3 protein. Among about 23,000 distinct CDR3 sequences listed, about 40% were seen once. The sample taken for sequencing was esophageal tumor tissue. Receptors originate from a male donor with esophageal squamous cell carcinoma.

This clonotype was recorded many times. The genes are TRBV6-1 and TRBJ1-2; perhaps TRBD1 as D (6 bases). V lost 6 bases, J lost 8 bases, and 22 bases lay in between. The CDR3 runs 15 residues. The germline V gene encodes CDR1 MNHNS and CDR2 SASEGT. The CDR3 region has the DNA TGTGCCAGCAGCCGACCGACAGGCGGCCCCGGGGGCTACACCTTC. Translated: CASSRPTGGPGGYTF.

This clonotype has ten or more counts. This chain connects TRBV12-3 or TRBV12-4 to TRBJ2-3; D is ambiguous. This CDR3 has 13 amino acids. V dropped 5 bases and J dropped 7 bases, with 13 bases sitting between them. The DNA of the CDR3 is TGTGCCAGCAGTCGCGCGGTTGGCTATACGCAGTATTTT. It is translated as CASSRAVGYTQYF.

The gene calls are TRBV7-2 and TRBJ2-5; D ambiguous. The CDR3 is 15 residues long. V was shortened by 1 base and J by 5 bases, with 14 bases between the two germline ends. Per the germline V gene, CDR1 is SGHTA and CDR2 is FQGNSA. The CDR3 loop is CASSLVPNPAETQYF. The CDR3 DNA reads as TGTGCCAGCAGCTTAGTCCCGAATCCCGCGGAGACCCAGTACTTC. Complete variable domain (other parts from reference TRBV7-2 and TRBJ2-5): GAGVSQSPSNKVTEKGKDVELRCDPISGHTALYWYRQSLGQGLEFLIYFQGNSAPDKSGLPSDRFSAERTGGSVSTLTIQRTQQEDSAVYLCASSLVPNPAETQYFGPGTRLLVL.

This clonotype was recorded many times. This chain links TRBV19 with TRBJ2-7, with 10 nucleotides matching TRBD2. CDR1 and CDR2 from the germline V gene are LNHDA and SQIVND (reference sequence). Trimming removed 6 bases from V and 1 base from J; junction bases left unmatched: 12. The CDR3 has 17 amino acids. CDR3 region: CASSPLTSGYGSYEQYF. CDR3 in DNA: TGTGCCAGTAGCCCCCTGACTAGCGGGTATGGGTCCTACGAGCAGTACTTC. Supplemented by reference TRBV19 and TRBJ2-7, the full variable domain reads DGGITQSPKYLFRKEGQNVTLSCEQNLNHDAMYWYRQDPGQGLRLIYYSQIVNDFQKGDIAEGYSVSREKKESFPLTVTSAQKNPTAFYLCASSPLTSGYGSYEQYFGPGTRLTVT.

The table lists this clonotype with many counts. The V call is TRBV6-1, the J call TRBJ2-2; D call uncertain. The CDR3 runs 14 residues. Germline CDR1 MNHNS, CDR2 SASEGT. V gave up 2 bases and J gave up 5 bases, with 9 bases separating them. The CDR3 here is CASSERWGTGELFF. The CDR3 DNA reads TGTGCCAGCAGTGAACGGTGGGGAACCGGGGAGCTGTTTTTT.

V usage is TRBV7-4 and J usage is TRBJ2-3, with 15 bases identical to TRBD2. V gave up 1 base and J gave up 6 bases; unmatched junction bases: 2. The length of the CDR3 is 16 residues. Looked up from germline, CDR1 is SGHVT and CDR2 is SQSDAQ. CDR3 region: CASSLVGLAGGDTQYF. CDR3 nucleotides: TGTGCCAGCAGCTTAGTGGGACTAGCGGGAGGTGATACGCAGTATTTT.

In regard to this clonotype: The missing conserved phenylalanine or tryptophan at the end of this CDR3 makes a read error likely. No DNA is shown, since the ends of the CDR3 on it are uncertain; the CDR3 is the one TCRdb lists. The chain uses TRBV7-8 and TRBJ2-6. The CDR3 is 10 residues long, ends included. CDR1 SGHVS and CDR2 FQNEAQ come from the germline V gene. Here the CDR3 reads CASSLTTLRS.

The sample holds many counts of this clonotype. The chain links TRBV2 to TRBJ2-1; D could derive from TRBD1 or TRBD2 (5 bases each). The CDR3 extends over 14 amino acids. V was shortened by 3 bases and J by 1 base, with 7 bases between the two germline ends. Germline-derived CDR1 and CDR2 are SNHLY and FYNNEI. The CDR3 region is CASSDEGSYNEQFF. The CDR3 nucleotides are TGTGCCAGCAGTGATGAGGGGTCCTACAATGAGCAGTTCTTC.

J is TRBJ2-3 and V is TRBV7-6, with 10 nucleotides matching TRBD2. Looked up from germline, CDR1 is SGHVS and CDR2 is FNYEAQ. J lost 8 bases, V lost 3 bases, and 17 bases had no gene match. The CDR3 runs to 18 residues. CDR3 nucleotide sequence: TGTGCCAGCAGCTTTCCGAGCGGGGGGGGCCCCTTACAATTTACGCAGTATTTT. Translation: CASSFPSGGGPLQFTQYF.

The chain couples TRBV28 to TRBJ2-3, with 9 positions matching TRBD2. Germline-derived CDR1 and CDR2 are MDHEN and SYDVKM. This CDR3 has 15 amino acids. J was trimmed by 2 bases and V by 7 bases; bases with no gene match: 7. DNA of the CDR3: TGTGCCAGCACAAAAGGCGGGAGGGCCACAGATACGCAGTATTTT. This encodes CASTKGGRATDTQYF.

This clonotype qualifies as medium-sized. The rearrangement links TRBV6-1 to TRBJ2-4; D is perhaps TRBD2 (5 bases). Trimming removed 8 bases at V and 6 bases at J, with 11 bases between. This CDR3 comprises 12 residues. Germline V gene sequence: CDR1 MNHNS, CDR2 SASEGT. Written as DNA, the CDR3 is TGTGCCAGCTCCCCAGAGGGAAACATTCAGTACTTC. Its protein product is CASSPEGNIQYF.

This chain uses TRBV7-2 with TRBJ2-7, with D unclear. The V end was cut by 5 bases, the J end by 3 bases, with 5 bases between. The CDR3 totals 11 residues. The germline V gene has CDR1 SGHTA and CDR2 FQGNSA. This CDR3 is CASSPVYEQYF. The CDR3 DNA is TGTGCCAGCAGCCCCGTCTACGAGCAGTACTTC.

This clonotype occurred once. Since the CDR3 does not end with the conserved phenylalanine or tryptophan, this likely comes from a read error. The limits of the CDR3 on the DNA are not certain, so only TCRdb's listed CDR3 is given. The rearrangement joins TRBV7-2 to TRBJ2-7; the DNA was not compared with TRBD1, the D call given in the table. 16 amino acids form the CDR3, both terminal residues included. The V gene's germline CDR1 is SGHTA and CDR2 FQGNSA. The CDR3 sequence is CASSLGQGSYGYTFGS.

Comment on this clonotype: A much bigger clone sits one base away, suggesting this may be a read error. V and J are TRBV2 and TRBJ2-5; D call uncertain. CDR1 is SNHLY and CDR2 is FYNNEI in the germline V gene. Trimming left V 4 bases short and J 11 bases short, with 17 bases between. CDR3 length equals 13 residues. CDR3 residues: CASSVGSYNEQYF. The CDR3 DNA follows: TGTGCCAGCAGTGTAGGCTCCTACAATGAGCAGTACTTC.

This clonotype is medium-sized. For the CDR3, the DNA is TGTGCCAGCAGCTTCTGGCTGGCCTACAATGAGCAGTTCTTC. It yields the protein CASSFWLAYNEQFF. The rearrangement links TRBV7-9 to TRBJ2-1; D is ambiguous. CDR1 SEHNR and CDR2 FQNEAQ come from the germline V gene (reference sequence). CDR3 length: 14 amino acids. Deletions cut 3 bases from V and 2 bases from J, with 8 bases between.

This clonotype was detected ten times or more. This chain uses TRBV6-1 with TRBJ2-7, with 7 bases identical to TRBD2. The V segment lost 7 bases and the J segment 1 base; nucleotides outside the gene matches: 7. The CDR3 length is 14 residues. Germline assignment: CDR1 MNHNS and CDR2 SASEGT. The CDR3 nucleotides read TGTGCCAGCACCTTGCGGGGGATTTCCTACGAGCAGTACTTC. This sequence encodes CASTLRGISYEQYF.

This clonotype was picked up many times. The V and J genes are TRBV11-2 and TRBJ2-3, with D tentatively TRBD2 (6 bases). Per germline, CDR1 SGHAT and CDR2 FQNNGV. V dropped 4 bases and J dropped 2 bases, with 13 bases sitting between them. This CDR3 is 15 amino acids long. CDR3 nucleotide sequence: TGTGCCAGCAGCTCCGTCCGGGACTTCACAGATACGCAGTATTTT. Its translation: CASSSVRDFTDTQYF.

The sample holds a few counts of this clonotype. The CDR3 end shows no conserved phenylalanine or tryptophan, and so a read error is likely. Because the CDR3's place on the DNA is in doubt, the DNA is left out and the CDR3 is given as listed by TCRdb. This chain's CDR3 is CASSSGSGQGPYEQYFGS. This sequence joins TRBV7-6 and TRBJ2-7; TRBD1 is taken as the D call from the table, unchecked against the DNA. From germline, CDR1 is SGHVS and CDR2 FNYEAQ. Counting both end residues, the CDR3 totals 18 amino acids.

In this sample, this clonotype turned up many times. The gene calls are TRBV27 and TRBJ2-1; 8 bases align to TRBD1. Germline CDR1 is MNHEY and CDR2 is SMNVEV (reference sequence). This CDR3 has 17 amino acids. Trimming removed 5 bases from V and 5 bases from J; junction bases left unmatched: 14. CDR3 DNA sequence: TGTGCCAGCAGTCTGGGGGACAGGCCGGGAATCAACAATGAGCAGTTCTTC. Protein sequence: CASSLGDRPGINNEQFF.

This clonotype was counted many times. The chain couples TRBV5-4 to TRBJ2-1, with TRBD2 matching over 12 bases. Germline V gene sequence: CDR1 SGHNT, CDR2 YYREEE (reference sequence). J was trimmed by 4 bases and V by 4 bases; bases with no gene match: 6. This CDR3 contains 16 residues. The CDR3 DNA follows: TGTGCCAGCAGCCCGCGGACTAGCGGGGTGTACAATGAGCAGTTCTTC. Amino acid sequence: CASSPRTSGVYNEQFF. Using reference TRBV5-4 and TRBJ2-1 for the parts outside the CDR3, the full variable domain is ETGVTQSPTHLIKTRGQQVTLRCSSQSGHNTVSWYQQALGQGPQFIFQYYREEENGRGNFPPRFSGLQFPNYSSELNVNALELDDSALYLCASSPRTSGVYNEQFFGPGTRLTVL.

This clonotype appeared many times. The J gene is TRBJ2-1, the V gene TRBV5-1, with D unclear. The V gene's germline CDR1 is SGHRS and CDR2 YFSETQ. The length of the CDR3 is 15 residues. Deletions cut 0 bases from V and 0 bases from J, with 7 bases between. The CDR3 sequence is CASSLDISSYNEQFF. In nucleotides, the CDR3 is TGCGCCAGCAGCTTGGATATTAGCTCCTACAATGAGCAGTTCTTC.

This chain uses TRBV7-4 with TRBJ2-5, with D possibly matching TRBD1 (6 bases). The end of the DNA fits TRBJ2-7 better, so the J call may be wrong. Germline CDR1 reads SGHVT; CDR2 reads SQSDAQ. The CDR3 loop spans 16 amino acids. CDR3 nucleotides: TGTGCCAGCAGCCTAGGGGGTCTAGACCCGATATACGAGCAGTACTTC. Residues: CASSLGGLDPIYEQYF.

The chain is built from TRBV7-2 and TRBJ2-7, with 9 bases fitting TRBD1. CDR1 SGHTA and CDR2 FQGNSA come from the germline V gene. J was trimmed by 4 bases and V by 4 bases; bases with no gene match: 11. The CDR3 extends over 16 amino acids. Written as DNA, the CDR3 is TGTGCCAGCAGCTACCCCGGGGGGACAGGGAGATACGAGCAGTACTTC. This encodes CASSYPGGTGRYEQYF. The complete variable domain, with remaining parts taken from reference TRBV7-2 and TRBJ2-7, reads GAGVSQSPSNKVTEKGKDVELRCDPISGHTALYWYRQSLGQGLEFLIYFQGNSAPDKSGLPSDRFSAERTGGSVSTLTIQRTQQEDSAVYLCASSYPGGTGRYEQYFGPGTRLTVT.